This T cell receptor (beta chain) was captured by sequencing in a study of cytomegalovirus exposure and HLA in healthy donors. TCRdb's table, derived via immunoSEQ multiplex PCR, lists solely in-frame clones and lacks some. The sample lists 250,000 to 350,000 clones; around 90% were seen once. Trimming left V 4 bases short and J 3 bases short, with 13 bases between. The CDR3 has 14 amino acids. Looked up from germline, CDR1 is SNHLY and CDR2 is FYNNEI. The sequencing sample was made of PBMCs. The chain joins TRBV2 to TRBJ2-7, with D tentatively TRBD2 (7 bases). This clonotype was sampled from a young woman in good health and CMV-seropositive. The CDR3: CASSVPGGVYEQYF. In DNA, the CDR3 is TGTGCCAGCAGTGTCCCGGGGGGCGTCTACGAGCAGTACTTC.